This T cell receptor (beta chain) was found in a study of CD8+CD57+ T cells in acquired aplastic anemia. As for the study in general: DNA per sorted CD4+ or CD8+ sample ranged roughly 0.19 to 27.4 ug, averaging approximately 3.1 ug. The study's findings and limits: Found in both controls and patients were twenty-nine CD8+ CDR3 sequences. Patients showed no significant difference from controls in CD8+ Simpson's diversity.

Details on this clonotype: Antigen unknown.

The template used for profiling TCR beta VDJ and CDR3 was genomic DNA. TCRdb re-called the reads with MiXCR, one entry per CDR3 protein. Of approximately 220,000 distinct CDR3 sequences in the sample, more than 40% were seen once. This CDR3 contains 15 residues. The germline gives CDR1 SGHRS, CDR2 YFSETQ. Trimming cost V 2 bases and J 8 bases; bases outside gene matches: 7. Those patients picked for sequencing had displayed CD8+CD57+ cell expansion on flow cytometry. Severe acquired aplastic anemia was the diagnosis recorded for all patients. The sequenced sample consisted of sorted CD4+, CD8+, or CD8+CD57+ T cells (not recorded which) from PBMCs. This receptor was obtained from a human donor with aplastic anemia. V gene TRBV5-1 combines with J gene TRBJ2-1; 10 nucleotides agree with TRBD2. In DNA form, the CDR3 reads TGCGCCAGCAGCTTCTCTAGCGGGGGTGCCGATGAGCAGTTCTTC. This codes for CASSFSSGGADEQFF.